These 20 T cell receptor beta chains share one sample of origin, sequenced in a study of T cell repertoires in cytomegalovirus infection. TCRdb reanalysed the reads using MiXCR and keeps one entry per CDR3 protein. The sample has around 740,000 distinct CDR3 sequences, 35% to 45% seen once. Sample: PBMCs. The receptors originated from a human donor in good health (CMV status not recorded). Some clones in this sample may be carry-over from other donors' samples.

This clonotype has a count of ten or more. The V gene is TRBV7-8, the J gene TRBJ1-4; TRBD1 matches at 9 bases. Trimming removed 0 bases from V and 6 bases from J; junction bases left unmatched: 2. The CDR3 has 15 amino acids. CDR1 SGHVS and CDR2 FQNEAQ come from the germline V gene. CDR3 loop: CASSLAGTGYEKLFF. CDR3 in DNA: TGTGCCAGCAGCTTAGCAGGGACAGGGTATGAAAAACTGTTTTTT.

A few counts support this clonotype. The CDR3, as DNA: TGTGCCAGCAGGGTACAGGGGACATACACTGAAGCTTTCTTT. It specifies CASRVQGTYTEAFF. This rearrangement joins TRBV11-1 to TRBJ1-1, with TRBD1 matching 7 bases. Germline CDR1 and CDR2: SGHAT and FQDESV (reference sequence). V dropped 6 bases and J dropped 3; count of bases not matched to a gene: 7. The CDR3 sequence is 14 residues long.

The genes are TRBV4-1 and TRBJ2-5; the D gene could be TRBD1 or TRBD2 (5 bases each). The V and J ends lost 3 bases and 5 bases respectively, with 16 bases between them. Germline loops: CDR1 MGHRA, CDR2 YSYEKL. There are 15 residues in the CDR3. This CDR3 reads CASSHASRGGETQYF. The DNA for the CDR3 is TGCGCCAGCAGCCATGCTAGCCGGGGCGGGGAGACCCAGTACTTC.

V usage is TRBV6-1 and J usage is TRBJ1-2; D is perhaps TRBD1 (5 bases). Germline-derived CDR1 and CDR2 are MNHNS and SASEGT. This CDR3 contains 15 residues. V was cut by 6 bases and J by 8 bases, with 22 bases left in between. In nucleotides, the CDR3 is TGTGCCAGCAGCAAAGCCAGGGCTTACGTAAGCGGCTACACCTTC. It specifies CASSKARAYVSGYTF.

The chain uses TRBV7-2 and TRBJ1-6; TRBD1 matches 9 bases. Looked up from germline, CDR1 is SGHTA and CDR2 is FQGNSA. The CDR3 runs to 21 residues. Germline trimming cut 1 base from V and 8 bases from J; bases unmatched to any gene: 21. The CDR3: CASSLVLGGQGRKVKDSPLHF. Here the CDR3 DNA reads TGTGCCAGCAGCTTAGTACTCGGGGGACAGGGAAGGAAGGTAAAGGATTCACCCCTCCACTTT.

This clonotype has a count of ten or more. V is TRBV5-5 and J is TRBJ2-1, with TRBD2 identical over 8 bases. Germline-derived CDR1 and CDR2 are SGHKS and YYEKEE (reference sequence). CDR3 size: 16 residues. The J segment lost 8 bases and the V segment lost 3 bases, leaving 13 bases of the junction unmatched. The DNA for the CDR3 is TGTGCCAGCAGCTGGGCCTCGGTAGCGGGGATCGATGAGCAGTTCTTC. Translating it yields CASSWASVAGIDEQFF.

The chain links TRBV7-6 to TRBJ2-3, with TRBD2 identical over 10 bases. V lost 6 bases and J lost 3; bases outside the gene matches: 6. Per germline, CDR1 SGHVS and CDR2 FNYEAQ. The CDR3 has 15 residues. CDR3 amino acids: CASSDSGRSTDTQYF. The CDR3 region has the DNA TGTGCCAGCAGTGATAGCGGGAGGAGTACAGATACGCAGTATTTT. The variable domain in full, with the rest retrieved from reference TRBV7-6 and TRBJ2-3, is GAGVSQSPRYKVTKRGQDVALRCDPISGHVSLYWYRQALGQGPEFLTYFNYEAQQDKSGLPNDRFSAERPEGSISTLTIQRTEQRDSAMYRCASSDSGRSTDTQYFGPGTRLTVL.

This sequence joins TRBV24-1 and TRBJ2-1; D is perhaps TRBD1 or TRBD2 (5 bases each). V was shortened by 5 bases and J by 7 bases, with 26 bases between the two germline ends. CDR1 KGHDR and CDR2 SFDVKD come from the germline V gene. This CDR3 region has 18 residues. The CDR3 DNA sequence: TGTGCCACCAGTGTCCCGATGGGGGTATCGGACTCGCGGAATGAGCAGTTCTTC. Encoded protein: CATSVPMGVSDSRNEQFF.

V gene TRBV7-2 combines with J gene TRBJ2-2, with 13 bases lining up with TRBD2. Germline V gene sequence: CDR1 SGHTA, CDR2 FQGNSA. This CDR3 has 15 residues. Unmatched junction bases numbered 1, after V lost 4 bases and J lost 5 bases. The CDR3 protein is CASSSGLAGTGELFF. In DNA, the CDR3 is TGTGCCAGCAGCTCGGGACTAGCGGGGACCGGGGAGCTGTTTTTT. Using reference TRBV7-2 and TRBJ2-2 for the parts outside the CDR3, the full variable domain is GAGVSQSPSNKVTEKGKDVELRCDPISGHTALYWYRQSLGQGLEFLIYFQGNSAPDKSGLPSDRFSAERTGGSVSTLTIQRTQQEDSAVYLCASSSGLAGTGELFFGEGSRLTVL.

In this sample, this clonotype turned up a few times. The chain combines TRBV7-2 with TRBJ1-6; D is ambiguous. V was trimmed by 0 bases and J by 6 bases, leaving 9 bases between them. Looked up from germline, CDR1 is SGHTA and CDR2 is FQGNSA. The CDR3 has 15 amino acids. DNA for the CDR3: TGTGCCAGCAGCTTAGCGCCGGGAGGTAATTCACCCCTCCACTTT. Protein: CASSLAPGGNSPLHF. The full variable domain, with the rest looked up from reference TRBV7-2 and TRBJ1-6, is GAGVSQSPSNKVTEKGKDVELRCDPISGHTALYWYRQSLGQGLEFLIYFQGNSAPDKSGLPSDRFSAERTGGSVSTLTIQRTQQEDSAVYLCASSLAPGGNSPLHFGNGTRLTVT.

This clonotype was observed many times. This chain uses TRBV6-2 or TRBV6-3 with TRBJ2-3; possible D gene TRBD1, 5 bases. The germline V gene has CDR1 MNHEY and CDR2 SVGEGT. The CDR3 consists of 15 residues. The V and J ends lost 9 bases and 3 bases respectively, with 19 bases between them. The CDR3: CASHALRQRTDTQYF. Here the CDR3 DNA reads TGTGCCAGTCATGCCCTTCGACAGAGGACAGATACGCAGTATTTT.

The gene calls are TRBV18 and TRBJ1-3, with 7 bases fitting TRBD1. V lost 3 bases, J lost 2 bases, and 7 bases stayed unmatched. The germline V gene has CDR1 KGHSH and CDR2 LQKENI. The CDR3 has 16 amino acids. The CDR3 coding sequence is TGTGCCAGCTCACCCCCGACAGGGATCGCTGGAAACACCATATATTTT. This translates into CASSPPTGIAGNTIYF.

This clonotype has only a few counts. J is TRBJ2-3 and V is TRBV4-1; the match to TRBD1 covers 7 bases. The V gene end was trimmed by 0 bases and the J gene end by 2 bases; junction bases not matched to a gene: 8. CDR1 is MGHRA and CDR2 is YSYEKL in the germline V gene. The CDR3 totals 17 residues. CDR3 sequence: CASSQDGTAYYTDTQYF. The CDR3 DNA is TGCGCCAGCAGCCAAGACGGGACAGCCTATTACACAGATACGCAGTATTTT.

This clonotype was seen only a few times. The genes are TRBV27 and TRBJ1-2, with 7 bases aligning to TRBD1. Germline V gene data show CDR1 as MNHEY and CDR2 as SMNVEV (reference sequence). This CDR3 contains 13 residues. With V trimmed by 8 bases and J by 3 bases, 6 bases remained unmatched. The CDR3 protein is CASRQGGHYGYTF. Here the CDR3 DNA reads TGTGCCAGCCGACAGGGCGGGCACTATGGCTACACCTTC.

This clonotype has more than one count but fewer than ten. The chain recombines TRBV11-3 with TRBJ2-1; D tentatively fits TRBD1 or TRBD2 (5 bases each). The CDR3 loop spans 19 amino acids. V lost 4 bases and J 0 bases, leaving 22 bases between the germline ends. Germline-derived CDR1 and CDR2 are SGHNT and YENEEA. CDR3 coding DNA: TGTGCCAGCAGCTCAGAGGGACGATCCAGGCCGAGCTCCTACAATGAGCAGTTCTTC. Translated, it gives CASSSEGRSRPSSYNEQFF. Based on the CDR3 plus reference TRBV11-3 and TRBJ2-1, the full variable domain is EAGVVQSPRYKIIEKKQPVAFWCNPISGHNTLYWYLQNLGQGPELLIRYENEEAVDDSQLPKDRFSAERLKGVDSTLKIQPAELGDSAVYLCASSSEGRSRPSSYNEQFFGPGTRLTVL.

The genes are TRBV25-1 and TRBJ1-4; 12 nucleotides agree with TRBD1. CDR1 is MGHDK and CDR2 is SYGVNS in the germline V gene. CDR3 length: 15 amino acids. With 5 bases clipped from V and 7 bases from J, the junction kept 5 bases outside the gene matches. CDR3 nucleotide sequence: TGTGCCAGCAGTAGACGGGACAGGGGGCTTGAAAAACTGTTTTTT. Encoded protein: CASSRRDRGLEKLFF.

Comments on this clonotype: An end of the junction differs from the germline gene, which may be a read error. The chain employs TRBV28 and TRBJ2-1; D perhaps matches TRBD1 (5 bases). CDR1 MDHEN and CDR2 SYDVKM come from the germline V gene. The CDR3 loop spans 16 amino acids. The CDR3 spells CASSSVGVSSYNEQFF. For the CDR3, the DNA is TGTGCCAGTAGTTCAGTAGGGGTTTCATCCTACAATGAGCAGTTCTTC.

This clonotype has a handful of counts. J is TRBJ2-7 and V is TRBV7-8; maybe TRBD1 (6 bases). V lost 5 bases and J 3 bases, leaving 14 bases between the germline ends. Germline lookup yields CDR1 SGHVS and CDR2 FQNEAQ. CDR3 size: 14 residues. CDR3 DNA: TGTGCCAGCAGCCACAACAGGGAGATCTACGAGCAGTACTTC. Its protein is CASSHNREIYEQYF. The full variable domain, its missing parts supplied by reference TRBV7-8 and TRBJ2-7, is GAGVSQSPRYKVAKRGQDVALRCDPISGHVSLFWYQQALGQGPEFLTYFQNEAQLDKSGLPSDRFFAERPEGSVSTLKIQRTQQEDSAVYLCASSHNREIYEQYFGPGTRLTVT.

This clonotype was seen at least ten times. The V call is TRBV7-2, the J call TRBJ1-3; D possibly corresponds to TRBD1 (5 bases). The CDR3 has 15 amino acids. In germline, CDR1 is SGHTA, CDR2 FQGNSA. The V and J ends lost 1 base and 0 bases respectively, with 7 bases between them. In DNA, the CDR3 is TGTGCCAGCAGCTTAGGACAGTCCTCTGGAAACACCATATATTTT. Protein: CASSLGQSSGNTIYF.

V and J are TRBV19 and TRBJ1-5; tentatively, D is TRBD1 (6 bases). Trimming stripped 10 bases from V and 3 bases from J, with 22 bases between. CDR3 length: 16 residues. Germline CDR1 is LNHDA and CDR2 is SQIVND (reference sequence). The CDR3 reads CATGGGAAKTNQPQHF. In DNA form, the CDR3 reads TGTGCCACCGGAGGGGGGGCGGCTAAAACCAATCAGCCCCAGCATTTT. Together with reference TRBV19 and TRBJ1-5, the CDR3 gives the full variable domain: DGGITQSPKYLFRKEGQNVTLSCEQNLNHDAMYWYRQDPGQGLRLIYYSQIVNDFQKGDIAEGYSVSREKKESFPLTVTSAQKNPTAFYLCATGGGAAKTNQPQHFGDGTRLSIL.